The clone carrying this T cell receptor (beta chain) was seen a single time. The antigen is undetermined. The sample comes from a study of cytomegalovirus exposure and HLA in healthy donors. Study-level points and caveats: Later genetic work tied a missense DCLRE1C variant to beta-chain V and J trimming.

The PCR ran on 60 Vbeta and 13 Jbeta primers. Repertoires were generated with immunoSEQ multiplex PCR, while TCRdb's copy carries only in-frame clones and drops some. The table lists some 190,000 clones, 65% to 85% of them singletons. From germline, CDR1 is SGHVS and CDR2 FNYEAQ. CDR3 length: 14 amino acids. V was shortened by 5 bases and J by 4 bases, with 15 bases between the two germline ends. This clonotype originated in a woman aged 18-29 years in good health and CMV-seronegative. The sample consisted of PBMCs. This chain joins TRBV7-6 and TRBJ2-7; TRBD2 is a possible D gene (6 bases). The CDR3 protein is CASSQGLEGYEQYF. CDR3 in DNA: TGTGCCAGCAGCCAGGGACTGGAGGGGTACGAGCAGTACTTC.